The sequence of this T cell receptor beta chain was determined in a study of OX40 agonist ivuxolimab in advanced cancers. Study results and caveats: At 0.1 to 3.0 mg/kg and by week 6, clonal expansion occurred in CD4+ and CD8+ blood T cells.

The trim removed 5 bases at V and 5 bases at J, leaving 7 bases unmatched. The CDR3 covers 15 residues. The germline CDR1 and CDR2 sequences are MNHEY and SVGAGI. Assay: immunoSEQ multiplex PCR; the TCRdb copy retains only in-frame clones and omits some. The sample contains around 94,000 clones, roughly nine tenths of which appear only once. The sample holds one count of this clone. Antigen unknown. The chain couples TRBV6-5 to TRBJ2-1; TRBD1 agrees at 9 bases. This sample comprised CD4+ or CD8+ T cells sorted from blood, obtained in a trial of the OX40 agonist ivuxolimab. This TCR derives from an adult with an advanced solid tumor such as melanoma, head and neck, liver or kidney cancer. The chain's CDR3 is CASSPPGQGNNEQFF. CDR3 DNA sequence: TGTGCCAGCAGTCCACCGGGACAGGGAAACAATGAGCAGTTCTTC.